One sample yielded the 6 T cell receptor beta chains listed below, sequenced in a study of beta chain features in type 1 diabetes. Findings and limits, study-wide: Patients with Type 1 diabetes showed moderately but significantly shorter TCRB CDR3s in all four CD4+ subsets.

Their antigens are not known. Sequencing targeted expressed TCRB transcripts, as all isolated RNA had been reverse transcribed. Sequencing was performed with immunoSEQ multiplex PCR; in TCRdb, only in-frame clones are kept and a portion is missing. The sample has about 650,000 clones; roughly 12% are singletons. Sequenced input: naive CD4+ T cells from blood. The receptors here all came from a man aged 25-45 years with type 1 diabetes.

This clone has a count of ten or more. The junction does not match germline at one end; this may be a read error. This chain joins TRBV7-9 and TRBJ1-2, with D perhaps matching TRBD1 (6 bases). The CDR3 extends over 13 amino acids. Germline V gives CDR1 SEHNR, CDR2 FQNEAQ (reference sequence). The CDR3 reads CASSIAGGQGYTF. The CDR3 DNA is TGTGCCAGCAGCATAGCGGGGGGCCAGGGCTACACCTTC.

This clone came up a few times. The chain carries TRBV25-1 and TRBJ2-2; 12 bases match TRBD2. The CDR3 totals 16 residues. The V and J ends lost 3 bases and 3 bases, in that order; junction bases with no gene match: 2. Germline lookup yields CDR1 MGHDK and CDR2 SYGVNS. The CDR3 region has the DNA TGTGCCAGCAGTGACCGACTAGCGGGGGACACCGGGGAGCTGTTTTTT. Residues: CASSDRLAGDTGELFF.

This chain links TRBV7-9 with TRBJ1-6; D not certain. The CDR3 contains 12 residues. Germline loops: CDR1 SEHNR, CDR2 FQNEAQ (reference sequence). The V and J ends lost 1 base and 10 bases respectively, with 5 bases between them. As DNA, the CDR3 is TGTGCCAGCAGCTTAGGACGCTCACCCCTCCACTTT. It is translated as CASSLGRSPLHF.

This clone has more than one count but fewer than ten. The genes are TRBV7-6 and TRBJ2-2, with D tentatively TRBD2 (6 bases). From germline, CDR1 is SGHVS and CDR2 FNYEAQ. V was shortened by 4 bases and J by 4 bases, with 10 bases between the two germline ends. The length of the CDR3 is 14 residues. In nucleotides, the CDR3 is TGTGCCAGCAGCTCTGGACTAATCACCGGGGAGCTGTTTTTT. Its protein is CASSSGLITGELFF. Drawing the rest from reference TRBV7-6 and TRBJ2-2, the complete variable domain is GAGVSQSPRYKVTKRGQDVALRCDPISGHVSLYWYRQALGQGPEFLTYFNYEAQQDKSGLPNDRFSAERPEGSISTLTIQRTEQRDSAMYRCASSSGLITGELFFGEGSRLTVL.

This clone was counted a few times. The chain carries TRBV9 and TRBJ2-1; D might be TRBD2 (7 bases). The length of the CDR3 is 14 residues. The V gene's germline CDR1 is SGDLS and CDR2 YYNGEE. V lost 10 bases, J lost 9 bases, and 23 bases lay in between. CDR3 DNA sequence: TGTGCCGGGGGCACCGGAGCGGGGTCGTCTGAGCAGTTCTTC. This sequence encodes CAGGTGAGSSEQFF.

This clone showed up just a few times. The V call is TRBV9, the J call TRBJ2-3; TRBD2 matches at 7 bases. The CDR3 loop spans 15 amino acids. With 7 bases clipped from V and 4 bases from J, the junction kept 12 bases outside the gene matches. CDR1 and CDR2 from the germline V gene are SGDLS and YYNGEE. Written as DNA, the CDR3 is TGTGCCAGCTCTTCCGGGGGGACTGGGGCAGATACGCAGTATTTT. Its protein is CASSSGGTGADTQYF.